This T cell receptor beta chain was identified during a study of CD8 T cells in Susac syndrome. The RNA input was roughly 0.45 to 1 ug, and it was reverse transcribed with random hexamers. The authors amplified TCR beta CDR3 across 54 Vbeta and 13 Jbeta using immunoSEQ multiplex PCR. TCRdb ran MiXCR on the immunoSEQ multiplex PCR reads and lists one entry per CDR3 protein. In the table there are tens of thousands of distinct CDR3 sequences, around 93% of which are singletons. CDR1 and CDR2 (germline): SGHVS, FNYEAQ. The CDR3 spans 14 residues. Trimming stripped 6 bases from V and 3 bases from J, with 13 bases between. CD8+ and CD4+ blood T cells underwent TCR beta sequencing. The multiple sclerosis controls consisted of treatment-naive patients with relapsing-remitting disease, either stable or active. Isolation of CD8+ and CD4+ T cells was performed negatively, whereas enrichment of TEMRA cells was done by FACS.

The rearrangement uses TRBV7-6 and TRBJ2-3, with D perhaps given as TRBD1 or TRBD2 (7 bases each). The receptor comes from a human donor with multiple sclerosis. The sample taken for sequencing was CD8+ T cells from PBMCs. The CDR3 loop is CASSHRGGTDTQYF. CDR3 nucleotides: TGTGCCAGCAGTCACAGGGGAGGGACAGATACGCAGTATTTT. The whole variable domain, filled in from reference TRBV7-6 and TRBJ2-3, reads GAGVSQSPRYKVTKRGQDVALRCDPISGHVSLYWYRQALGQGPEFLTYFNYEAQQDKSGLPNDRFSAERPEGSISTLTIQRTEQRDSAMYRCASSHRGGTDTQYFGPGTRLTVL.